One sample yielded the 21 T cell receptor beta chains listed below, sequenced in a study of T-cell memory formation after mild COVID-19 listed by TCRdb under 2021. The library was generated by 5' RACE. Sequencer: Illumina NovaSeq 6000. TCRdb trimmed public reads at Q25 via fastp, called clones via MiXCR and kept in-frame beta chains. Rows merge per CDR3 protein into single entries with the most common DNA and genes. The sample profile shows under 300,000 distinct CDR3 sequences; about 16% of them were found once. The top ten hold approximately 23% of the sample. Material: PBMCs or a T cell subset sorted from them (not recorded which). These receptors all stem from a man younger than 35 who had mild COVID-19 (a few samples of this study predate the infection). The sample titles of this study are shuffled in the database, so cell type and time point are left out; the donor was told from shared clones.

This clonotype was seen a few times. The chain couples TRBV5-1 to TRBJ1-6; TRBD1 might be the D (5 bases). The CDR3 is 16 amino acids. The V and J ends lost 4 bases and 8 bases respectively, with 19 bases between them. Germline V gives CDR1 SGHRS, CDR2 YFSETQ. The CDR3 spells CASSRTPTVGDSPLHF. The CDR3 bases are TGCGCCAGCAGCCGGACCCCGACAGTAGGGGATTCACCCCTCCACTTT.

V and J are TRBV14 and TRBJ2-5; the D is unclear. The CDR3 consists of 12 residues. Germline CDR1 SGHDN, CDR2 FVKESK. V shed 3 bases and J shed 5 bases, with 7 bases lying between them. This CDR3 is CASSQGVETQYF. CDR3 nucleotide sequence: TGTGCCAGCAGCCAGGGTGTTGAGACCCAGTACTTC.

This clonotype has just a few counts. The chain employs TRBV12-3 or TRBV12-4 and TRBJ2-7; 7 bases align to TRBD1. Trimming took 6 bases from V and 4 from J; bases not matched to a gene: 3. CDR3 length: 12 residues. The CDR3 DNA sequence: TGTGCCAGCAGCTCGACAGGGTACGAGCAGTACTTC. This gives the protein CASSSTGYEQYF.

The chain links TRBV7-2 to TRBJ2-3; D not resolved. V lost 5 bases to trimming and J lost 0 bases, with 6 bases between them. Germline CDR1 reads SGHTA; CDR2 reads FQGNSA. The CDR3 loop spans 13 amino acids. CDR3 in DNA: TGTGCCAGCAGCGGTTCTAGCACAGATACGCAGTATTTT. It encodes CASSGSSTDTQYF. Full variable domain (outside the CDR3, taken from reference TRBV7-2 and TRBJ2-3): GAGVSQSPSNKVTEKGKDVELRCDPISGHTALYWYRQSLGQGLEFLIYFQGNSAPDKSGLPSDRFSAERTGGSVSTLTIQRTQQEDSAVYLCASSGSSTDTQYFGPGTRLTVL.

About this clonotype: A single base separates this from a much larger clone, so it may be a read error. The chain is built from TRBV7-6 and TRBJ1-6; D not resolved. Germline V lookup: CDR1 SGHVS, CDR2 FNYEAQ. The CDR3 loop spans 13 amino acids. The CDR3 nucleotides read TGTGCCAGAAGCTTACCAGGCGGTTCACCCCTCCACTTT. Encoded protein: CARSLPGGSPLHF.

The rearrangement uses TRBV28 and TRBJ2-5; TRBD2 agrees at 8 bases. The CDR3 runs to 12 residues. CDR1 is MDHEN, CDR2 SYDVKM, per germline. V gave up 10 bases and J gave up 8 bases; unmatched junction bases: 9. The CDR3 loop is CATLTGGRTQYF. CDR3 coding DNA: TGTGCCACACTTACGGGGGGGCGAACCCAGTACTTC.

Many counts were recorded for this clonotype. The V and J genes are TRBV28 and TRBJ1-5; 8 bases fit TRBD1. This CDR3 contains 14 residues. With V trimmed by 6 bases and J by 2 bases, 3 bases remained unmatched. CDR1 and CDR2 (germline): MDHEN, SYDVKM. Here the CDR3 DNA reads TGTGCCAGCAGCCCGGGACAGGGCAATCAGCCCCAGCATTTT. It codes for CASSPGQGNQPQHF.

This clonotype was seen at least ten times. The chain has TRBV20-1 and TRBJ2-5, with 11 bases matching TRBD2. In germline, CDR1 is DFQATT, CDR2 SNEGSKA (reference sequence). J gave up 4 bases and V 6 bases, and 7 bases lay outside the gene matches. This CDR3 is built from 14 residues. The CDR3: CSATRTSGPETQYF. As DNA, the CDR3 is TGCAGTGCCACGAGGACTAGCGGGCCAGAGACCCAGTACTTC.

The V call is TRBV12-3 or TRBV12-4, the J call TRBJ1-2; the D is unclear. Trimming pared 8 bases from V and 4 bases from J, leaving 14 bases between. CDR3 length equals 13 residues. The CDR3 nucleotides are TGTGCCAGCGTGCGCATTCCAGGCTATGGCTACACCTTC. Its protein product is CASVRIPGYGYTF.

V is TRBV5-1 and J is TRBJ1-6; D perhaps matches TRBD1 (5 bases). V was shortened by 0 bases and J by 10 bases, with 17 bases between the two germline ends. Per germline, CDR1 SGHRS and CDR2 YFSETQ. This CDR3 is 16 amino acids long. The CDR3 sequence is CASSLDPSRVGSPLHF. The CDR3 bases are TGCGCCAGCAGCTTGGACCCGAGCAGGGTTGGATCACCCCTCCACTTT.

CDR3 sequence: CASSVGKYGYTF. In nucleotides, the CDR3 is TGTGCCAGCAGCGTAGGAAAGTATGGCTACACCTTC. The J gene is TRBJ1-2, the V gene TRBV9; D not certain. Trimming shortened V by 0 bases and J by 5 bases, and 5 bases separated the two germline ends. Germline values: CDR1 SGDLS, CDR2 YYNGEE. The CDR3 is 12 amino acids.

This clonotype was counted at least ten times. The V call is TRBV12-3 or TRBV12-4, the J call TRBJ1-3; D ambiguous. V was cut by 5 bases and J by 9 bases, with 11 bases left in between. This CDR3 has 12 amino acids. The CDR3 bases are TGTGCCAGCAGTCCTACTGGCAGCACCATATATTTT. It translates to CASSPTGSTIYF.

The chain recombines TRBV19 with TRBJ1-4; D not certain. The CDR3 extends over 14 amino acids. Germline-derived CDR1 and CDR2 are LNHDA and SQIVND (reference sequence). V shed 2 bases and J shed 8 bases, with 12 bases lying between them. CDR3 DNA sequence: TGTGCCAGTAGTATATCGACGAGGGTCGAAAAACTGTTTTTT. This translates into CASSISTRVEKLFF.

The chain is built from TRBV7-6 and TRBJ1-1; no reliable D call. Germline CDR1 is SGHVS and CDR2 is FNYEAQ. This CDR3 spans 12 amino acids. Between the trimmed V and J ends, which lost 5 bases and 3 bases, there was a span of 7 bases. CDR3: CASSPLHTEAFF. The CDR3 nucleotides read TGTGCCAGCAGCCCGCTGCACACTGAAGCTTTCTTT.

The V gene is TRBV5-6, the J gene TRBJ1-5; a weak D match, TRBD1 (6 bases). Trimming shortened V by 0 bases and J by 7 bases, and 11 bases separated the two germline ends. This CDR3 contains 14 residues. Germline assignment: CDR1 SGHDT and CDR2 YYEEEE. CDR3 in amino acids: CASSLDRVWQPQHF. The CDR3, as DNA: TGTGCCAGCAGCTTGGACAGGGTATGGCAGCCCCAGCATTTT. Together with reference TRBV5-6 and TRBJ1-5, the CDR3 gives the full variable domain: DAGVTQSPTHLIKTRGQQVTLRCSPKSGHDTVSWYQQALGQGPQFIFQYYEEEERQRGNFPDRFSGHQFPNYSSELNVNALLLGDSALYLCASSLDRVWQPQHFGDGTRLSIL.

The J gene is TRBJ2-1, the V gene TRBV29-1; 11 bases map to TRBD2. Trimming cost V 4 bases and J 8 bases; bases outside gene matches: 4. The CDR3 consists of 13 residues. The germline CDR1 and CDR2 sequences are SQVTM and ANQGSEA. The CDR3: CSVGLAGIHEQFF. CDR3 sequence (DNA): TGCAGCGTTGGACTAGCGGGGATTCATGAGCAGTTCTTC.

At least ten counts were recorded for this clonotype. V gene TRBV20-1 combines with J gene TRBJ1-1, with TRBD1 as a possible D gene (5 bases). Trimming cost V 2 bases and J 0 bases, with 13 bases left between them. The CDR3 has 15 amino acids. Germline V gene sequence: CDR1 DFQATT, CDR2 SNEGSKA (reference sequence). The CDR3 region is CSARWERGMNTEAFF. DNA for the CDR3: TGCAGTGCTAGATGGGAGAGGGGCATGAACACTGAAGCTTTCTTT.

In its sample, this clonotype was seen a few times. The chain combines TRBV7-9 with TRBJ1-1; 7 bases map to TRBD1. J was trimmed by 1 base and V by 1 base; bases with no gene match: 3. In germline, CDR1 is SEHNR, CDR2 FQNEAQ (reference sequence). This CDR3 comprises 15 residues. The CDR3 is CASSLVGTENTEAFF. The CDR3 bases are TGTGCCAGCAGCTTAGTCGGGACAGAGAACACTGAAGCTTTCTTT.

This clonotype was seen more than once but under ten times. This chain uses TRBV5-6 with TRBJ2-3, with a possible D match to TRBD2 (6 bases). The ends were cut back, 3 bases at V and 2 bases at J, with 10 bases in the middle. CDR1 SGHDT and CDR2 YYEEEE come from the germline V gene. This CDR3 has 14 amino acids. CDR3 residues: CASSWGENTDTQYF. In nucleotides, the CDR3 is TGTGCCAGCAGCTGGGGGGAAAACACAGATACGCAGTATTTT.

This clonotype was counted between two and nine times. CDR3 region: CASSPGGGPFF. CDR3 coding DNA: TGTGCCAGCAGCCCGGGGGGCGGGCCTTTCTTT. This chain connects TRBV12-3 or TRBV12-4 to TRBJ1-1; the D gene is possibly TRBD1 (6 bases). The CDR3 runs to 11 residues. Trimming took 6 bases from V and 12 from J, leaving 14 bases between them.

A few counts support this clonotype. The CDR3, as DNA: TGTGCCAGCAGTCCGGGGAATAACTATGGCTACACCTTC. Its protein is CASSPGNNYGYTF. The chain has TRBV12-3 or TRBV12-4 and TRBJ1-2; D not resolved. This CDR3 region has 13 residues. Trimming left V 5 bases short and J 1 base short, with 8 bases between.